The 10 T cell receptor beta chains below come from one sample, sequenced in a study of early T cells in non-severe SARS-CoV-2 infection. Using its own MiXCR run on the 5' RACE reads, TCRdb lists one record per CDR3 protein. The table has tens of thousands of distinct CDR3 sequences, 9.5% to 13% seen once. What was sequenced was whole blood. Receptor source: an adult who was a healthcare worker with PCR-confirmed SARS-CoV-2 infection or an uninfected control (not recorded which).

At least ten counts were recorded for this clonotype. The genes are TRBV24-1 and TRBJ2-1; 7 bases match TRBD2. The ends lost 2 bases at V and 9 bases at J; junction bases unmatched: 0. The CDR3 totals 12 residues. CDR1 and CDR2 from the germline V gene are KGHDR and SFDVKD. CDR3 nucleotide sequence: TGTGCCACCAGTGATTGGACTAGTGAGCAGTTCTTC. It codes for CATSDWTSEQFF.

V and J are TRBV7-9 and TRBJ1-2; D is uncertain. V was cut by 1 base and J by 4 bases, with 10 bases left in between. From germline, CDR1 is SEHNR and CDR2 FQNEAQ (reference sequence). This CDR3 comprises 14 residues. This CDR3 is CASSLDGQAYGYTF. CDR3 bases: TGTGCCAGCAGCTTAGATGGGCAGGCCTATGGCTACACCTTC.

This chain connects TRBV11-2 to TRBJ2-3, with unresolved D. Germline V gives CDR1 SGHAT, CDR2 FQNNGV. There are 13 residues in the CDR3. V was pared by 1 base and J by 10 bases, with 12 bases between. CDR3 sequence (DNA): TGTGCCAGCAGCTTAGTCGAGACGGCCCCGCAGTATTTT. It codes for CASSLVETAPQYF.

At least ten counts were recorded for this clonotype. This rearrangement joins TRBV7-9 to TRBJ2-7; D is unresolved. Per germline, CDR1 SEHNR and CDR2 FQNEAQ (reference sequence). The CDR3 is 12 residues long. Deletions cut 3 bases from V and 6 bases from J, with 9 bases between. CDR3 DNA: TGTGCCAGCAGCTTTGGTATGGGCGAGCAGTACTTC. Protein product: CASSFGMGEQYF.

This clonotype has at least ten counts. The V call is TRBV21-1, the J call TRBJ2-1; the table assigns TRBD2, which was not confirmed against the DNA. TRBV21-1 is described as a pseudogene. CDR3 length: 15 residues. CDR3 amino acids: CASRKLSGSHNEQFF. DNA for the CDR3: TGTGCCAGCAGGAAACTTAGCGGGAGCCACAATGAGCAGTTCTTC.

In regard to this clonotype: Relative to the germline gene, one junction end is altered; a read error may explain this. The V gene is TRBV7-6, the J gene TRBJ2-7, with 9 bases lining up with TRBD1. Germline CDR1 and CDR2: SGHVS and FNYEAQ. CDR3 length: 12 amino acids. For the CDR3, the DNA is TGTGCCAGCAGCCTCCACAGGGGGCAAACCCACTTC. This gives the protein CASSLHRGQTHF.

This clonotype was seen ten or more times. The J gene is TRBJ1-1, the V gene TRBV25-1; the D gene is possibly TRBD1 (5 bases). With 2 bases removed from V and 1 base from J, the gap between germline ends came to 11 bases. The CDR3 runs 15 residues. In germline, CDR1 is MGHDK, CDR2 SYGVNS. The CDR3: CASSEIGVSNTEAFF. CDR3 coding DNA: TGTGCCAGCAGTGAAATAGGGGTCTCGAACACTGAAGCTTTCTTT.

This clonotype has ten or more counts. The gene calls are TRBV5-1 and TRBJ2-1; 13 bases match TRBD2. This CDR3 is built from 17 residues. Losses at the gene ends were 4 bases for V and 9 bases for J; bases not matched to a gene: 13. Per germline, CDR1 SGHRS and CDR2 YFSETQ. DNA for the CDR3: TGCGCCAGCAGCCGACATTTAGGGACTAGCGGGATCGGTGAGCAGTTCTTC. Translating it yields CASSRHLGTSGIGEQFF.

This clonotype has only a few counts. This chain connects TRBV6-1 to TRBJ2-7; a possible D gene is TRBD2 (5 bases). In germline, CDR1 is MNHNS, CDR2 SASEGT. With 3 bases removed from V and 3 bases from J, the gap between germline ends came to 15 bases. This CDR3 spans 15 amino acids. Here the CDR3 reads CASSEEARALYEQYF. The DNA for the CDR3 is TGTGCCAGCAGTGAGGAGGCCAGAGCCCTCTACGAGCAGTACTTC.

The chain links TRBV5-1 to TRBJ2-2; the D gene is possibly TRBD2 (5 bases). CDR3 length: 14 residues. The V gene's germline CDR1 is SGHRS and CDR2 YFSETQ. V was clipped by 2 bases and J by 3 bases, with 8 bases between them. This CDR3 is CASSFQEDTGELFF. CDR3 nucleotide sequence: TGCGCCAGCAGCTTCCAGGAGGACACCGGGGAGCTGTTTTTT.